This entry concerns a single T cell receptor (beta chain). Antigen specificity is unknown. The entry originates in a study of CXCR3-negative and CXCR3-positive naive CD8 T cells. General observations from the study: TRB CDR3s were more hydrophobic in CXCR3-positive than in CXCR3-negative naive cells. Both of the naive subsets showed about the same high diversity, but memory CD8+ cells had much less.

Carrying UMI labels, the TRB cDNA libraries were prepared through 5' RACE. TCRdb re-called the 5' RACE reads and catalogs CDR3 proteins one per entry, DNA excluded. The sample holds over 70,000 distinct CDR3 sequences. The TCR sequence derives from a human donor in good health. Some clones in this sample may be carry-over from other donors' samples. The specimen sequenced was naive CXCR3- CD8+ T cells from blood. Subset of the sample: CD45RO-CCR7+CD27+CD95- naive CD8+ T cells lacking CXCR3 (TNR3-).

CDR3 sequence reads: CASSDSDTGELFF. The rearrangement joins TRBV6-4 to TRBJ2-2. Germline CDR1 and CDR2: MRHNA and SNTAGT. The CDR3 is 13 residues long.